This T cell receptor beta chain was identified in a study of response to subunit inactivated influenza vaccine. With 5 bases removed from V and 4 bases from J, the gap between germline ends came to 12 bases. This CDR3 is 15 amino acids long. Germline V gene data show CDR1 as SGHAT and CDR2 as FQNNGV. Concerning this clonotype: Its target is unknown.

Findings and limits, study-wide: The authors put forward the suggestion that each seasonal influenza vaccination may bring in only a limited number of new T cells.

One entry per CDR3 protein results from TCRdb running MiXCR on the RT-PCR reads. The sample consists of a few hundred thousand distinct CDR3 sequences, less than 15% of them appearing once. The chain has TRBV11-2 and TRBJ2-6; possibly TRBD1 or TRBD2 for D (6 bases each). The TCR was taken from a man between 45 and 60 years old who received an inactivated influenza vaccine. Sequences were derived from non-naive T cells sorted from PBMCs, sampled 14 days before vaccination. The CDR3, as DNA: TGTGCCAGCAGCCCAAGGGGGGTAGGGGCCAACGTCCTGACTTTC. It translates to CASSPRGVGANVLTF.